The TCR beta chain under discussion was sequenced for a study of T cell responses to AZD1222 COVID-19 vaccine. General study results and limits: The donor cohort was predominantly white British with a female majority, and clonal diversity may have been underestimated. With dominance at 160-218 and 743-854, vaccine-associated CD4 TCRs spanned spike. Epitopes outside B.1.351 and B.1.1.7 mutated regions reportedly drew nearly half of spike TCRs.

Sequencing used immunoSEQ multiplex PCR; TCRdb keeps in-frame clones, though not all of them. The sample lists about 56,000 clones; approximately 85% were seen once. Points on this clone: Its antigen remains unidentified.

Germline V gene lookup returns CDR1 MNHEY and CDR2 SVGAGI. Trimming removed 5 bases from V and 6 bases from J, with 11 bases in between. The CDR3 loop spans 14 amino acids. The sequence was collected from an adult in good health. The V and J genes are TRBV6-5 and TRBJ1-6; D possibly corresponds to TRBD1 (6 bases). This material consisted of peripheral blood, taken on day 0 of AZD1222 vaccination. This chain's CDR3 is CASSRDTPNSPLHF. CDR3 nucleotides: TGTGCCAGCAGTAGGGACACCCCTAATTCACCCCTCCACTTT.